This record concerns one T cell receptor beta chain sequence. The sample comes from a study of blood T cell repertoires in COVID-19. Study context: The United States, Italy and Spain were the sources of the acute and convalescent COVID-19 samples. Sources were T cells, B-cell-depleted T cells, or PBMCs; the material itself was cDNA or gDNA.

Original handling: The assay estimated nucleated cells by amplifying reference gene primers. Here immunoSEQ multiplex PCR was the method, and the copy in TCRdb shows in-frame clones only, minus some. D and trimming were read from the DNA, whereas the V and J calls and clone size are those reported in that table. The repertoire holds fewer than 120,000 clones, with 70% to 90% as singletons. This CDR3 comprises 17 residues. J gave up 1 base and V 6 bases, and 12 bases lay outside the gene matches. The germline V gene encodes CDR1 MDHEN and CDR2 SYDVKM. This TCR was recovered from a woman between 45 and 60 years old with acute or convalescent COVID-19. This chain links TRBV28 with TRBJ2-7; 10 nucleotides match TRBD1. Material: peripheral blood. The DNA of the CDR3 is TGTGCCAGCAGCCGGGGACAGGGGACATTAAGTTCCTACGAGCAGTACTTC. Protein product: CASSRGQGTLSSYEQYF.